A single count supports the clone carrying this T cell receptor (beta chain). This CDR3 contains 15 residues. Germline-derived CDR1 and CDR2 are SGHTA and FQGNSA. Germline trimming cut 1 base from V and 3 bases from J; bases unmatched to any gene: 4. This specimen belongs to a study of cytomegalovirus exposure and HLA in healthy donors. Repertoires were generated with immunoSEQ multiplex PCR, while TCRdb's copy carries only in-frame clones and drops some. The data show about 71,000 clones, just under 95% seen once. The sequenced material came from PBMCs. V gene TRBV7-2 combines with J gene TRBJ1-1; 8 bases align to TRBD1. The clonotype originates from a young man in good health and CMV-seropositive. The CDR3 region has the DNA TGTGCCAGCAGCTTAGAGGCGACAGGGGACACTGAAGCTTTCTTT. Protein: CASSLEATGDTEAFF. The whole variable domain, filled in from reference TRBV7-2 and TRBJ1-1, reads GAGVSQSPSNKVTEKGKDVELRCDPISGHTALYWYRQSLGQGLEFLIYFQGNSAPDKSGLPSDRFSAERTGGSVSTLTIQRTQQEDSAVYLCASSLEATGDTEAFFGQGTRLTVV.